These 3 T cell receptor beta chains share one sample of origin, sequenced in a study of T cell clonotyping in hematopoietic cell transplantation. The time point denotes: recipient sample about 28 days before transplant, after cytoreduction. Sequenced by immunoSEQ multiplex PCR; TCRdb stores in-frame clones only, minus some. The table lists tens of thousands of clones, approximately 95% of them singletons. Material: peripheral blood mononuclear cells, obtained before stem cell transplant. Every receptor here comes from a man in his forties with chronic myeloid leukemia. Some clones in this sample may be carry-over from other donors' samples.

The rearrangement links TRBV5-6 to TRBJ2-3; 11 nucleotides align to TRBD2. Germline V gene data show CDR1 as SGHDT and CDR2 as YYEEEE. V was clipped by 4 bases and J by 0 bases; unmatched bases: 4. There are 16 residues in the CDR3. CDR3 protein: CASSLGLAGSTDTQYF. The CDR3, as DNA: TGTGCCAGCAGCCTAGGACTAGCGGGCAGCACAGATACGCAGTATTTT.

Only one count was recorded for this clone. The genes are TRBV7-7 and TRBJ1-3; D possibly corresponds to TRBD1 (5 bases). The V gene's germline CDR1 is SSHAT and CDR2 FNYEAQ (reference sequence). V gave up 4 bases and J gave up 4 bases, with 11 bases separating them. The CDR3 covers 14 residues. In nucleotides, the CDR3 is TGTGCCAGCAGCTCGGACAACTACGGAAACACCATATATTTT. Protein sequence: CASSSDNYGNTIYF. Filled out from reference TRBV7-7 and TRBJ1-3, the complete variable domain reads GAGVSQSPRYKVTKRGQDVTLRCDPISSHATLYWYQQALGQGPEFLTYFNYEAQPDKSGLPSDRFSAERPEGSISTLTIQRTEQRDSAMYRCASSSDNYGNTIYFGEGSWLTVV.

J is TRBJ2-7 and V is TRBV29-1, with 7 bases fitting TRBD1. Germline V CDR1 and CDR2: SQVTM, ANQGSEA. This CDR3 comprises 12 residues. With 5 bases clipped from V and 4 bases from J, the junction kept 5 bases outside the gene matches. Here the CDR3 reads CSVRDRRYEQYF. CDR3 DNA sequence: TGCAGCGTTAGGGACAGAAGATACGAGCAGTACTTC.